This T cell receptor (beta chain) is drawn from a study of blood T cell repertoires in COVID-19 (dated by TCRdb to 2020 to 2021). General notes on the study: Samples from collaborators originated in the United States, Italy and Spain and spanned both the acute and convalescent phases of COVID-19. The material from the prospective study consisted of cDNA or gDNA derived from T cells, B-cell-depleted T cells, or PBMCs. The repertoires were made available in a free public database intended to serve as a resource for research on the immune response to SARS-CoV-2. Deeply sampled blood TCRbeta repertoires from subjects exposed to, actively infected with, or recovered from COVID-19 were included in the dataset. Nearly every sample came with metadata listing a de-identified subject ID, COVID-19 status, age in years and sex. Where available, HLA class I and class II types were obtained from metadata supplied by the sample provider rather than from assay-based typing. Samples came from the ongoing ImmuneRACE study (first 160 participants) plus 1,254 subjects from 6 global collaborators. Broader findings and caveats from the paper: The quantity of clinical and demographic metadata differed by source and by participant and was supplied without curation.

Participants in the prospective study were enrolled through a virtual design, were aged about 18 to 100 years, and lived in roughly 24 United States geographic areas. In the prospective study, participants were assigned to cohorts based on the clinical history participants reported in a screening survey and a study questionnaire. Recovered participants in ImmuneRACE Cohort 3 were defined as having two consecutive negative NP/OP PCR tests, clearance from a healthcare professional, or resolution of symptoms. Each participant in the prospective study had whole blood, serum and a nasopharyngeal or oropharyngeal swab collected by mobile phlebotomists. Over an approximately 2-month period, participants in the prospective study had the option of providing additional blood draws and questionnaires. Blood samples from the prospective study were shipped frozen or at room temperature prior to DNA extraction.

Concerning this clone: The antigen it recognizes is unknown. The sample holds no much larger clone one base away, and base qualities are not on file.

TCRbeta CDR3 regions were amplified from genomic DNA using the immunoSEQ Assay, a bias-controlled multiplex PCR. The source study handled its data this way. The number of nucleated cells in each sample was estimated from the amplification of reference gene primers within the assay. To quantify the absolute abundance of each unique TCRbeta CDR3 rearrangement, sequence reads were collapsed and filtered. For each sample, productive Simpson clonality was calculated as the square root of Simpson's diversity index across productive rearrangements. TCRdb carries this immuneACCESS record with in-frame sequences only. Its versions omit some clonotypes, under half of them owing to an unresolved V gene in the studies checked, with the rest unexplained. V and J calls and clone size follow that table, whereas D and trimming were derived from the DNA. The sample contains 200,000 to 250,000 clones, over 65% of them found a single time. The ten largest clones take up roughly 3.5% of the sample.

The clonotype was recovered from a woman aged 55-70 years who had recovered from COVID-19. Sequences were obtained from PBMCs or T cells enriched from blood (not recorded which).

The nucleotide sequence is TGCGCCAGCAGCCAGGAGACAGGTCTCAATGAAAAACTGTTTTTT. It specifies CASSQETGLNEKLFF. Here the chain combines TRBV4-3 and TRBJ1-4; TRBD1 is a possible D gene, resting on 6 matching bases. CDR1 and CDR2 were assigned from the germline V gene as LGHNA and YSLEER. Taken from cysteine to phenylalanine, the CDR3 has 15 residues. The CDR3 DNA has 45 bases and is translated from base 1. V and J are truncated by 3 bases and 5 bases respectively, leaving an intervening sequence of 13 bases.